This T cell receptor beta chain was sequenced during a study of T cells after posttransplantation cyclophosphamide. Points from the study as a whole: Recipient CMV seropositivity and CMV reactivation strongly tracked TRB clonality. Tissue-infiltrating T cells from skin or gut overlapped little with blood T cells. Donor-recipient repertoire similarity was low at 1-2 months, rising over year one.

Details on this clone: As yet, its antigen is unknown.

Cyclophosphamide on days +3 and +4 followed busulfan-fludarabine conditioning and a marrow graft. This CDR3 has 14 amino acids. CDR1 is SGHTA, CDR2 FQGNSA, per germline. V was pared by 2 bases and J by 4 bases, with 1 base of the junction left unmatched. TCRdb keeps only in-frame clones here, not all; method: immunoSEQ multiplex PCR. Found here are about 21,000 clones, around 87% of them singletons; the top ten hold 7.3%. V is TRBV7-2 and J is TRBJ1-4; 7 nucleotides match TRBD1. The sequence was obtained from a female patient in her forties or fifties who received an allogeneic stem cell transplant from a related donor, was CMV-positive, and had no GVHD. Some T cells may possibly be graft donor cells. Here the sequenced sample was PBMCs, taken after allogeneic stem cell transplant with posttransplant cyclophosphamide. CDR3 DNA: TGTGCCAGCAGCTTACAGGGGGGTAATGAAAAACTGTTTTTT. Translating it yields CASSLQGGNEKLFF.